This entry features one T cell receptor beta chain sequence. It has no known antigen specificity. Per-nucleotide qualities are absent, and no much larger clonotype sits a single base away. This sample stems from a study of blood T cells in healthy people across ages (dated by TCRdb to between 2014 and 2017). For the study in its entirety: In model experiments, roughly one uniquely barcoded TCR beta cDNA molecule per two T cells was captured by template switching. The study analyzed two additional independent replicas of 1 million unique cDNA reads from the same blood draw for two donors, one aged 18 to 30 and one aged 80 or older. To track age-related changes in TCR beta repertoire diversity, the study relied on deep sequencing normalized with unique cDNA molecular identifiers. The donors were divided into four age groups: young (average about 16 years), middle-aged (approximately 39), aged (approximately 62) and long-lived (roughly 82). To avoid experimental bias, donors of different ages were randomly spread across the sequencing lanes. Results and caveats for the whole study, not just this receptor: Total diversity estimates from one million sequenced T cells were considered lower bounds and underestimates. Compared with the aged group, the long-lived group had more naive CD4+ T cells, fewer expanded clones and increased TCR diversity, suggesting age selection. Observed TCR beta diversity correlated strongly with the percentage of naive T cells measured by flow cytometry. Observed TCR beta diversity per million T cells fell roughly linearly with age, and a significant reduction was already apparent by age roughly 40. Because the CMV infection status of the donors was unknown, age-related changes in expanded clonotypes may potentially have been confounded. Because profiling used bulk unsorted PBMCs, naive and antigen-experienced compartments could not be compared conclusively.

The library was prepared using 5' RACE. A second PCR of about 6 to 11 cycles was run with a J-beta primer mix and a sample-barcoded 5' primer. Each TCR beta cDNA molecule received a unique molecular identifier from a template-switch 5' adaptor carrying 12 random nucleotides. Each sample yielded at least 2.5 million CDR3-containing paired-end reads. All of the RNA was converted into first-strand cDNA using the Mint cDNA synthesis kit, with a TRBC-specific oligonucleotide serving as the primer. After uracil-DNA glycosylase treatment, a first 18-cycle PCR used universal primers M1SS and BC2_uni_R on all cDNA. Turning to the authors' computational methods: Each sample was normalized by randomly selecting 1 million high-quality reads, each carrying a distinct molecular identifier. Instead of being binned into consensus sequences, reads with shared molecular identifiers were discarded. CDR3 identification, clonotype clustering and error correction used MiTCR with a Q25 quality threshold and the strictest error-elimination algorithm. Lower-bound total TCR beta diversity was estimated with a nonparametric unseen species model using Euler transformation. TCRdb reran the public reads through fastp at Q25 and MiXCR, keeping productive beta chains. A single entry per CDR3 protein holds the most common genes and DNA from its merged rows. TCRdb, not the authors, supplied the V and J calls. The sample profile shows 1.5 million to 2 million distinct CDR3 sequences; 35% to 50% of them were found once. In total, the top ten clones hold under 30% of the sample.

Donors were under 40 systemically healthy Caucasian individuals from Russia aged roughly 6 to 90 years. Each donor gave about 11 milliliters of peripheral blood, drawn into EDTA-treated Vacutainer tubes. PBMCs were isolated by Ficoll-Paque density-gradient centrifugation, with at least 7 million obtained per sample. Total RNA, at least 5.5 micrograms per sample, was extracted from PBMCs with Trizol reagent. Naive CD45RAhigh/CD27high T cell percentages were measured by flow cytometry on a PBMC aliquot from every donor. V drops 5 bases and J drops 3 bases, leaving 10 bases in between. From the cysteine through the phenylalanine, the CDR3 covers 13 amino acids. Just the 39-base CDR3 DNA is kept, in frame starting at base 1. CDR1 and CDR2, per the germline V gene (reference sequence), are LNHDA and SQIVND.

The source material was blood. The V and J genes are TRBV19 and TRBJ1-1; confidence is insufficient to name the D gene. This sequence originates from a human donor in good health. In nucleotide form, the sequence is TGTGCCAGTAGTCGCTACAGCTACACTGAAGCTTTCTTT. Its protein reads: CASSRYSYTEAFF. Reference TRBV19 and TRBJ1-1 genes cover what lies past the CDR3, so the full variable domain is DGGITQSPKYLFRKEGQNVTLSCEQNLNHDAMYWYRQDPGQGLRLIYYSQIVNDFQKGDIAEGYSVSREKKESFPLTVTSAQKNPTAFYLCASSRYSYTEAFFGQGTRLTVV.